This T cell receptor (beta chain) originates from a study of T cell repertoires in cytomegalovirus infection. Study overall: Both CMV infection and a matching HLA type were indicated by public TCR beta signatures.

This clonotype was seen a handful of times. Its antigen is unidentified. V lost 5 bases and J 4 bases, leaving 16 bases between the germline ends. Germline V lookup: CDR1 SEHNR, CDR2 FQNEAQ (reference sequence). This CDR3 contains 15 residues. Each CDR3 protein is one row after TCRdb ran MiXCR on the reads. The sample lists approximately 200,000 distinct CDR3 sequences; under 25% were seen once. The study's findings and limits: CMV-specific TCR beta clonotypes restricted by HLA-C dominated the ex vivo response. Carriers of CMV and the relevant HLA type were discriminated by public TCR beta frequency.

The TCR was taken from a human donor in good health (CMV status not recorded). Some clones in this sample may be carry-over from other donors' samples. Sequences were obtained from CD8+ T cells from PBMCs. The rearrangement uses TRBV7-9 and TRBJ2-3; D gene uncertain. The DNA of the CDR3 is TGTGCCAGCAGCCCGTCCCTAGTTATCGCAGATACGCAGTATTTT. It encodes CASSPSLVIADTQYF.